This T cell receptor (beta chain) was retrieved from a study of control samples from healthy donors and cancer patients (dated by TCRdb to about 2020). Regarding this clone: This clone's antigen is unknown. No qualities accompany the bases; no much larger clone lies one base away.

The library was generated by the immunoSEQ multiplex PCR assay. TCRdb's version of the immuneACCESS table is confined to in-frame rearrangements and falls short of the full clone set. An unresolved V gene accounts for under half of the shortfall where checked; the remainder is of unknown origin. The sample contains 95,000 to 150,000 clones, 80% to 90% of them found a single time. The leading ten clones occupy around 8.7% of the sample. According to the germline V gene, CDR1 reads SGHNT and CDR2 reads YENEEA. V and J lose 5 bases and 6 bases, and a span of 21 bases separates them. The CDR3, cysteine through phenylalanine, is 16 amino acids long. Kept here is only the CDR3 DNA, which spans 48 bases and is read in frame from base 1.

Specimen: blood. The V gene is TRBV11-3 and the J gene is TRBJ2-3; the D call is possibly TRBD1 or TRBD2, each sharing 5 bases. This TCR came from a man aged 35-49 years in good health. The CDR3 reads as follows: CASSPLEGFQGDTQYF. The nucleotides are TGTGCCAGCAGCCCCCTAGAGGGTTTTCAGGGTGATACGCAGTATTTT.